The 2 T cell receptor beta chains reported below all come from one sample, sequenced in a study of T cell repertoires in cytomegalovirus infection. Their antigen targets remain unknown. MiXCR was run by TCRdb on the reads, yielding one entry per CDR3 protein. The sample has about 700,000 distinct CDR3 sequences, 30% to 40% seen once; the top ten hold 15% to 20%. The source was cultured PBMCs, collected from culture after CMV antigen stimulation. The receptors were sampled from a human donor in good health (CMV status not recorded). Some clones in this sample may be carry-over from other donors' samples.

The rearrangement links TRBV11-2 to TRBJ2-1; a weak D match, TRBD2 (7 bases). CDR3 length: 16 residues. The germline V gene has CDR1 SGHAT and CDR2 FQNNGV. V was shortened by 6 bases and J by 6 bases, with 21 bases between the two germline ends. CDR3 protein: CASRGGATSRRNEQFF. The CDR3 DNA reads as TGTGCCAGCAGGGGGGGGGCGACTAGCAGACGCAATGAGCAGTTCTTC. The entire variable domain, with the rest obtained from reference TRBV11-2 and TRBJ2-1, is as follows: EAGVAQSPRYKIIEKRQSVAFWCNPISGHATLYWYQQILGQGPKLLIQFQNNGVVDDSQLPKDRFSAERLKGVDSTLKIQPAKLEDSAVYLCASRGGATSRRNEQFFGPGTRLTVL.

This clonotype has more than one count but fewer than ten. The V gene is TRBV11-2, the J gene TRBJ2-7; no clear D gene. Germline V lookup: CDR1 SGHAT, CDR2 FQNNGV. The CDR3 runs to 14 residues. Deletions cut 6 bases from V and 7 bases from J, with 19 bases between. Written as DNA, the CDR3 is TGTGCCAGCAGACCGTCGGACGGACCCCGTGAGCAGTACTTC. Translation gives CASRPSDGPREQYF.